This T cell receptor beta chain was sequenced for a study of brain T cells in children with intractable seizures. The sequenced cases were selected for having the highest brain T cell transcript signatures. Study-wide points: Only CDR3 sequence similarity suggested viral specificity, without known HCMV serostatus.

Trimming took 0 bases from V and 4 from J, leaving 4 bases between them. CDR3 size: 12 residues. Germline CDR1 reads SGHAT; CDR2 reads FQNNGV. About this clone: Antigen: not known.

The data were produced by immunoSEQ multiplex PCR, yet TCRdb's version contains in-frame clones alone and is incomplete. In the table there are roughly 120,000 clones, approximately 94% of which are singletons. The receptor was isolated from a boy younger than two with hemimegalencephaly and intractable seizures. The chain recombines TRBV11-2 with TRBJ2-7; D is uncertain. The sample was peripheral blood, taken at surgery. CDR3 sequence reads: CASSLDTYEQYF. The DNA of the CDR3 is TGTGCCAGCAGCTTAGATACTTACGAGCAGTACTTC.